The rows below give T cell receptor beta chains drawn from one sample of a study of blood T cells in healthy people across ages. TCRdb re-analysed the 5' RACE reads in MiXCR, keeping a single row per CDR3 protein. The repertoire has roughly 680,000 distinct CDR3 sequences, around 52% of them found once; the top ten carry approximately 13%. The sequenced sample consisted of blood. Receptor source: a woman at least 80 years old in good health. CDR3s include the opening cysteine and the closing phenylalanine or tryptophan. D genes are given only for firm matches. Clone size is stated in some rows and not others, as once, few, many or a class when expanded.

D gene | J gene | clone size | V gene | CDR3 DNA | CDR3 protein
NA | TRBJ1-2 | many | TRBV6-6 | TGTGCCAGCAGTTACTCCGGCAGGTCGGGCGGCTACACCTTC | CASSYSGRSGGYTF
NA | TRBJ1-6 | NA | TRBV4-3 | TGCGCCAGCAGCCAAGAAAGTGGAACGGGCTATAATTCACCCCTCCACTTT | CASSQESGTGYNSPLHF
NA | TRBJ1-6 | many | TRBV10-3 | TGTGCCATCAGAACCGACAGTTCGGGTTCACCCCTCCACTTT | CAIRTDSSGSPLHF
NA | TRBJ1-5 | NA | TRBV20-1 | TGCAGTGCCAGAGAGGTGCACAATCAGCCCCAGCATTTT | CSAREVHNQPQHF
TRBD1 | TRBJ2-4 | NA | TRBV10-3 | TGTGCCATCAGTGAAAACAGGGGTTGGGAGCAGTACTTC | CAISENRGWEQYF
NA | TRBJ2-7 | many | TRBV29-1 | TGCAGCGTTGAACCTGTTGGGGGGGCCGCCTACGAGCAGTACTTC | CSVEPVGGAAYEQYF
TRBD2 | TRBJ2-1 | many | TRBV28 | TGTGCCAGCAGTTTGGCGTGGGGGGGGTACAATGAGCAGTTCTTC | CASSLAWGGYNEQFF
TRBD1 | TRBJ2-7 | NA | TRBV7-2 | TGTGCCAGCAGCCCGGACAGGTTCTCCTACGAGCAGTACTTC | CASSPDRFSYEQYF
NA | TRBJ1-4 | NA | TRBV7-2 | TGTGCCAGCAGCTTAGGGACAGTGAAGGAAAAACTGTTTTTT | CASSLGTVKEKLFF
NA | TRBJ2-5 | NA | TRBV6-6 | TGTGCCAGCAGTTACGGCAGGGAGTACCAAGAGACCCAGTACTTC | CASSYGREYQETQYF
NA | TRBJ2-5 | NA | TRBV4-2 | TGTGCCAGCAGCCGACCTTCCCCGGAAAGAGGGGACGGTGAGCAGTACTTC | CASSRPSPERGDGEQYF
NA | TRBJ2-3 | NA | TRBV20-1 | TGCAGTGCTGCGGTGGGAGCAAGCACAGATACGCAGTATTTT | CSAAVGASTDTQYF
NA | TRBJ2-3 | few | TRBV7-2 | TGTGCCAGCAGCTTAGTACAGAACCCCACGTCCCATACGCAGTATTTT | CASSLVQNPTSHTQYF
NA | TRBJ2-1 | NA | TRBV12-3/TRBV12-4 | TGTGCCAGCAGTTTAGATGTGAGCGGTGAGCAGTTCTTC | CASSLDVSGEQFF
NA | TRBJ2-7 | NA | TRBV28 | TGTGCCAGCAGTCAGAACAGGGAACACCACGAGCAGTACTTC | CASSQNREHHEQYF
TRBD1 | TRBJ1-1 | NA | TRBV2 | TGTGCCAGCAGTGCCGGACAGGGCGACACTGAAGCTTTCTTT | CASSAGQGDTEAFF
NA | TRBJ2-3 | once | TRBV5-1 | TGCGCCAGCAGCTTGGCCGCAGCCCGGCTCGGGGGAAGCACAGATACGCAGTATTTT | CASSLAAARLGGSTDTQYF
TRBD2 | TRBJ2-5 | NA | TRBV3-1 | TGTGCCAGCAGCCATCAGGGAGGGGAAGGGACCCAGTACTTC | CASSHQGGEGTQYF
TRBD1 | TRBJ2-3 | NA | TRBV7-2 | TGTGCCAGCAGCCGACTGGGACAGCCTACAGATACGCAGTATTTT | CASSRLGQPTDTQYF
NA | TRBJ2-1 | many | TRBV5-1 | TGCGCCAGCAGCTATGACTACCTAGAGCAGTTCTTC | CASSYDYLEQFF
NA | TRBJ2-3 | many | TRBV5-1 | TGCGCCAGCAGCTTGGGTTCGCGGGGTGACACAGATACGCAGTATTTT | CASSLGSRGDTDTQYF
NA | TRBJ2-2 | NA | TRBV18 | TGTGCCAGCTCACCGGAGGGGCCGAACACCGGGGAGCTGTTTTTT | CASSPEGPNTGELFF
TRBD1 | TRBJ1-4 | once | TRBV6-5 | TGTGCCAGCAGTCACAGGGGGCGGACTAATGAAAAACTGTTTTTT | CASSHRGRTNEKLFF
NA | TRBJ2-7 | NA | TRBV25-1 | TGTGCCAGCAGAGGCGTGAGAGTCGGCGAGCAGTACTTC | CASRGVRVGEQYF
NA | TRBJ2-1 | NA | TRBV6-6 | TGTGCCAGCAACCCGGGGCGCTCCTACAATGAGCAGTTCTTC | CASNPGRSYNEQFF
NA | TRBJ2-4 | NA | TRBV20-1 | TGCAGTGCTAGAGGTGGGGGGCTAAAAAACATTCAGTACTTC | CSARGGGLKNIQYF
NA | TRBJ2-5 | NA | TRBV4-1 | TGCGCCAGCAGCCAAGCGACAGTAGAGACCCAGTACTTC | CASSQATVETQYF